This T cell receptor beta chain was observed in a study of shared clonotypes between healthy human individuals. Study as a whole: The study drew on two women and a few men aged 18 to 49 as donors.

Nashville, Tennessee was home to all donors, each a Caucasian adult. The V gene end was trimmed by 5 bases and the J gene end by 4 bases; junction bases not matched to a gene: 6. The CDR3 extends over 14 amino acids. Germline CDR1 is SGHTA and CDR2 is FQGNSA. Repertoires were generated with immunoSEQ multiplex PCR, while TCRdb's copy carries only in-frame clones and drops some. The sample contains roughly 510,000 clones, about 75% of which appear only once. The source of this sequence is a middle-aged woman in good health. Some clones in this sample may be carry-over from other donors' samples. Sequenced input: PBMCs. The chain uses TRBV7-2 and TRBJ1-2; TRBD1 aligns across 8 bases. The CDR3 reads CASSPGGQGYGYTF. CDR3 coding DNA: TGTGCCAGCAGCCCCGGTGGACAGGGCTATGGCTACACCTTC.